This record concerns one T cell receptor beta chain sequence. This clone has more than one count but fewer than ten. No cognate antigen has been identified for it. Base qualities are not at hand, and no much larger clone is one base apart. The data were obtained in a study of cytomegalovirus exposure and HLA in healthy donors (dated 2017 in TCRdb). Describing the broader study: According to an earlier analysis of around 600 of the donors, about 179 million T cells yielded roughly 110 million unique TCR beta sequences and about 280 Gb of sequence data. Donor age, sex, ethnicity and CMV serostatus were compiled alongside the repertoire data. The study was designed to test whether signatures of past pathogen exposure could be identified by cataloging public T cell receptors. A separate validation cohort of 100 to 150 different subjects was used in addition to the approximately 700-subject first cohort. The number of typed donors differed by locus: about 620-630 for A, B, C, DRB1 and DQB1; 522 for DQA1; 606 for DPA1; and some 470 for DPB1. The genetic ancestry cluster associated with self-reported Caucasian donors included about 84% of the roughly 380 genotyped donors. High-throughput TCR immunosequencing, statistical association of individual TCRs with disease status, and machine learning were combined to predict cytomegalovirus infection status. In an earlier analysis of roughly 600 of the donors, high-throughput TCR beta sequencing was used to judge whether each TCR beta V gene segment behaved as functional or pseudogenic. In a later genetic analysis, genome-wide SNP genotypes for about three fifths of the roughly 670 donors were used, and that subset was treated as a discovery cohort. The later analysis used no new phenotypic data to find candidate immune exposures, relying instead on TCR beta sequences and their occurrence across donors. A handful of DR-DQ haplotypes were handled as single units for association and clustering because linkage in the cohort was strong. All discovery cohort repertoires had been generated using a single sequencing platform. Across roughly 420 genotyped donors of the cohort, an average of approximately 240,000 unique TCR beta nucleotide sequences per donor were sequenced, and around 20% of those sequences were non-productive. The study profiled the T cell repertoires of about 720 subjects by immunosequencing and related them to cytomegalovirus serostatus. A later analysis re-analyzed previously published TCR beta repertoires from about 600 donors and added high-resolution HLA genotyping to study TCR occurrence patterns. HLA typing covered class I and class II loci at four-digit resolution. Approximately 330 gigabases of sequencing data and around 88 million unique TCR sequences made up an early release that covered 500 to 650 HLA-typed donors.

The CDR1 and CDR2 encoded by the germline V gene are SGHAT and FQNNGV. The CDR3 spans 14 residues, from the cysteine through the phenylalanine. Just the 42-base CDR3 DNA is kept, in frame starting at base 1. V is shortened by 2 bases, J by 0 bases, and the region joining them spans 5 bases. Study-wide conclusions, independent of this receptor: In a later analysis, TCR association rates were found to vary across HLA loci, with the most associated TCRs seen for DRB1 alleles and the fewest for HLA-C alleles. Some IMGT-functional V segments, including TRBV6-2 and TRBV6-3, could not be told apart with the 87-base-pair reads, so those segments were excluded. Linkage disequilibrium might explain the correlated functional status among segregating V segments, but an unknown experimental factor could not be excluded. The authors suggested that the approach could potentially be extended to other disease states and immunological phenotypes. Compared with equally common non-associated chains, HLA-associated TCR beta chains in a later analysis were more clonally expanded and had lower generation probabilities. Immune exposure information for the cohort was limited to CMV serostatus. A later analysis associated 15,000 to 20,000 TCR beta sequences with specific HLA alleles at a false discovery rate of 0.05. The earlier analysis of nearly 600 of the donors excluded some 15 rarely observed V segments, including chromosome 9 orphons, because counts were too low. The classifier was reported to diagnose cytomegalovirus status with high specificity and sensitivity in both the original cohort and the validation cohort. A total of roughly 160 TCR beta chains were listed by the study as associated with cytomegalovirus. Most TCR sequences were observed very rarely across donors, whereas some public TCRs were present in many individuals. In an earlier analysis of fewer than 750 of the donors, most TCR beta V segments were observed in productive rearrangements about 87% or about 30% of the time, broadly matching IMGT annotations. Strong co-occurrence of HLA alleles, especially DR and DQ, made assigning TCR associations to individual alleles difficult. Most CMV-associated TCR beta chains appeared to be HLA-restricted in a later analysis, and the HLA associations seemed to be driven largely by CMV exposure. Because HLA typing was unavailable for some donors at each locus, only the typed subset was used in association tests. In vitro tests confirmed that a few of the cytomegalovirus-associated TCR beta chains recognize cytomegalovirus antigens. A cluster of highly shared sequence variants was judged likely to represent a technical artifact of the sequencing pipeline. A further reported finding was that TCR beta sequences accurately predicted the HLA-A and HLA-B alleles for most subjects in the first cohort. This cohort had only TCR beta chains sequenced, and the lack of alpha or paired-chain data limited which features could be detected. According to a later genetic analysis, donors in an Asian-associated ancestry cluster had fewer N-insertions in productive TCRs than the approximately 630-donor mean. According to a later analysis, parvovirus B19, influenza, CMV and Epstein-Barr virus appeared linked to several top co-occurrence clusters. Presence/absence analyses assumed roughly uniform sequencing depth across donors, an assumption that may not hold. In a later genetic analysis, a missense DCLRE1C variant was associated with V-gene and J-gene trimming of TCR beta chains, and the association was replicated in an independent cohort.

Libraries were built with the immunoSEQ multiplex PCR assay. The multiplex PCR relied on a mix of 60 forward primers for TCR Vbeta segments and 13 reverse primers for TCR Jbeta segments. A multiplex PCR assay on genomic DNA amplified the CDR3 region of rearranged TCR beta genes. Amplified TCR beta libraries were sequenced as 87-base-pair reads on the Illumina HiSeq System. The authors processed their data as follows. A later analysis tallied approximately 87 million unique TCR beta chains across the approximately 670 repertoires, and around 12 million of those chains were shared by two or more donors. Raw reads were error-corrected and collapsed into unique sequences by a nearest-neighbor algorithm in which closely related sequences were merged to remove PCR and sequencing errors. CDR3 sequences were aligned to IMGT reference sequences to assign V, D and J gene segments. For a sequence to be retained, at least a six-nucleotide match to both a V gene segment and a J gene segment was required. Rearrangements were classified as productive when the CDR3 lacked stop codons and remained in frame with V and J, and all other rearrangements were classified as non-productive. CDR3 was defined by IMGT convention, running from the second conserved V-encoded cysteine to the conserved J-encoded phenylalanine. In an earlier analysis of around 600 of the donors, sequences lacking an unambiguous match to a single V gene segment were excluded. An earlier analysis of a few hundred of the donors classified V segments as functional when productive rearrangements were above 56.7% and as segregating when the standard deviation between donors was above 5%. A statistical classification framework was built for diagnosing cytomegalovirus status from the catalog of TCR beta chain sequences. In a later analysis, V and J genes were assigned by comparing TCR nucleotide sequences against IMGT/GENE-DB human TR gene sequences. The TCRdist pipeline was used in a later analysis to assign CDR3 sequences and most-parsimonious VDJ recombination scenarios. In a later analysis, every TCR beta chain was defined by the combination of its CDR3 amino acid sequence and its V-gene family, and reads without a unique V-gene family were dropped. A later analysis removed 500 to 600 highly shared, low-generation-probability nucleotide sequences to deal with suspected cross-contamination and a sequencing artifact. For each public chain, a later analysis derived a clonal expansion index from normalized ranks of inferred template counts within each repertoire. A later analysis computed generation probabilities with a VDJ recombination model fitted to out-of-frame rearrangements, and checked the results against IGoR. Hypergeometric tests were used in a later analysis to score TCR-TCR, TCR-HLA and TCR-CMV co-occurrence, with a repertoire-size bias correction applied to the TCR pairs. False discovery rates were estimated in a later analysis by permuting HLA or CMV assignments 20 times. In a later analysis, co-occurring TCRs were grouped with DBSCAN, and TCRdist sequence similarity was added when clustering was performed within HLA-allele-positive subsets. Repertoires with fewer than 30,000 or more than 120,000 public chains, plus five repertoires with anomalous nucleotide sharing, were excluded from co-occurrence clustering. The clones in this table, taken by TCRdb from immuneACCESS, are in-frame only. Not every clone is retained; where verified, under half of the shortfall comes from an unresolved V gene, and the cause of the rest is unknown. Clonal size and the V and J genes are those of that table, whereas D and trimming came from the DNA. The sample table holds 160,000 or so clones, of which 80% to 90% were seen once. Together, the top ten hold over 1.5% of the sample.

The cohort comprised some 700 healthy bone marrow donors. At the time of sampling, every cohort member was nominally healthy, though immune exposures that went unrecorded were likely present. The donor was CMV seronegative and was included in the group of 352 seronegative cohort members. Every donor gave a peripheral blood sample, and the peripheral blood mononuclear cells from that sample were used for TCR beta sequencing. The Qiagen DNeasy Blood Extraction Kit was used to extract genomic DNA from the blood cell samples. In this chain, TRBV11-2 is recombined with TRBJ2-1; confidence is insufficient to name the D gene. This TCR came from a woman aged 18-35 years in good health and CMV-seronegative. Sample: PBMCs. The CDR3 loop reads CASSLTSSYNEQFF. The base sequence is TGTGCCAGCAGCTTAACAAGCTCCTACAATGAGCAGTTCTTC. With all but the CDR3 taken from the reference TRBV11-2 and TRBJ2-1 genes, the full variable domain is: EAGVAQSPRYKIIEKRQSVAFWCNPISGHATLYWYQQILGQGPKLLIQFQNNGVVDDSQLPKDRFSAERLKGVDSTLKIQPAKLEDSAVYLCASSLTSSYNEQFFGPGTRLTVL.